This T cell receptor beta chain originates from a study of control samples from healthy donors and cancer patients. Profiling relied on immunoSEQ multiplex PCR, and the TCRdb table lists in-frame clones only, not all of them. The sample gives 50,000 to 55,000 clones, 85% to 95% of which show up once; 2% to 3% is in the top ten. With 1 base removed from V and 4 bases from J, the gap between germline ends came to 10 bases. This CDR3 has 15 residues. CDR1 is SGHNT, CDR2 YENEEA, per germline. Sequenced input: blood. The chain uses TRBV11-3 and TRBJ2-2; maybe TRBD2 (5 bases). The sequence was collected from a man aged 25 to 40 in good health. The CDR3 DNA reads TGTGCCAGCAGCTTAGGAGGGCTGGGCACCGGGGAGCTGTTTTTT. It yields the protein CASSLGGLGTGELFF.